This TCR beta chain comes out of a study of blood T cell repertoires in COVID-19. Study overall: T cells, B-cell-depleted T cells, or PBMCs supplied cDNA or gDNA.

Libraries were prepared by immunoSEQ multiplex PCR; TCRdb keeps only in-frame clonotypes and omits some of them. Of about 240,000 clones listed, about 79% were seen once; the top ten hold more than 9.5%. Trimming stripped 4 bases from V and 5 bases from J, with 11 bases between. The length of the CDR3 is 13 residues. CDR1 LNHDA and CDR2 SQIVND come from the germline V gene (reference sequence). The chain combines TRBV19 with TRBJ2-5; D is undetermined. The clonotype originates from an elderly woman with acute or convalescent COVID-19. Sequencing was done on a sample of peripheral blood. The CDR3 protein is CASSRSSPETQYF. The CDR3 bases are TGTGCCAGTAGTAGGAGTAGCCCGGAGACCCAGTACTTC.